What follows are 18 T cell receptor beta chains derived from one specimen sequenced in a study of shared clonotypes between healthy human individuals. Profiled with immunoSEQ multiplex PCR; TCRdb holds only in-frame clones, not every one. The table shows over 850,000 clones, with 70% to 80% occurring only once. Specimen: memory CD4+ T cells from PBMCs. Specified subset: CD45RA-negative fraction. The receptors were gathered from a man between 18 and 29 years old in good health. Some clones in this sample may be carry-over from other donors' samples.

This chain links TRBV28 with TRBJ2-5, with 13 bases identical to TRBD2. V was clipped by 6 bases and J by 1 base; unmatched bases: 17. The germline V gene encodes CDR1 MDHEN and CDR2 SYDVKM. The CDR3 has 20 amino acids. CDR3 loop: CASSKGAGLAGPYFQETQYF. DNA for the CDR3: TGTGCCAGCAGCAAGGGCGCGGGACTAGCGGGGCCATATTTCCAAGAGACCCAGTACTTC.

Here the CDR3 DNA reads TGTGCAAGTCGCTTGCCGGATACCGGGACTGCGAACACCGGGGAGCTGTTTTTT. Amino acid sequence: CASRLPDTGTANTGELFF. The V gene is TRBV12-2, the J gene TRBJ2-2; the table calls TRBD2, which could not be checked here. TRBV12-2 constitutes a pseudogene. The CDR3 totals 18 residues.

This sequence joins TRBV7-9 and TRBJ2-1; 7 positions agree with TRBD1. V dropped 5 bases and J dropped 7; count of bases not matched to a gene: 2. This CDR3 comprises 12 residues. In germline, CDR1 is SEHNR, CDR2 FQNEAQ (reference sequence). The CDR3 reads CASSMTGNEQFF. The CDR3 DNA reads as TGTGCCAGCAGCATGACAGGGAATGAGCAGTTCTTC. Based on the CDR3 plus reference TRBV7-9 and TRBJ2-1, the full variable domain is DTGVSQNPRHKITKRGQNVTFRCDPISEHNRLYWYRQTLGQGPEFLTYFQNEAQLEKSRLLSDRFSAERPKGSFSTLEIQRTEQGDSAMYLCASSMTGNEQFFGPGTRLTVL.

This clone has a single count. Because it lacks the conserved phenylalanine or tryptophan at the end, this CDR3 is likely a read error. The chain recombines TRBV6-1 with TRBJ2-4; 11 nucleotides agree with TRBD1. The CDR3 is made up of 16 amino acids. V lost 2 bases to trimming and J lost 6 bases; unmatched junction nucleotides: 6. Germline V gene sequence: CDR1 MNHNS, CDR2 SASEGT. This chain's CDR3 is CASSESWTGGRNIQYL. The CDR3 DNA sequence: TGTGCCAGCAGTGAAAGCTGGACAGGGGGCCGAAACATTCAGTACCTC.

J is TRBJ2-2 and V is TRBV7-2; 9 nucleotides agree with TRBD1. V lost 4 bases to trimming and J lost 0 bases; unmatched junction nucleotides: 12. Germline assignment: CDR1 SGHTA and CDR2 FQGNSA. The CDR3 has 19 residues. CDR3 nucleotide sequence: TGTGCCAGCAGCTCTGCCGGGACAGGGCCACTACCGAACACCGGGGAGCTGTTTTTT. This translates into CASSSAGTGPLPNTGELFF.

This clone has a single count. The chain links TRBV5-1 to TRBJ2-7, with D hard to call. V gave up 5 bases and J gave up 2 bases, with 17 bases separating them. In germline, CDR1 is SGHRS, CDR2 YFSETQ. The CDR3 is 15 amino acids. CDR3 nucleotides: TGCGCCAGCAGTTTTTCGTCGGCCGAAGCCTACGAGCAGTACTTC. It translates to CASSFSSAEAYEQYF. Filled out from reference TRBV5-1 and TRBJ2-7, the complete variable domain reads KAGVTQTPRYLIKTRGQQVTLSCSPISGHRSVSWYQQTPGQGLQFLFEYFSETQRNKGNFPGRFSGRQFSNSRSEMNVSTLELGDSALYLCASSFSSAEAYEQYFGPGTRLTVT.

This clone was picked up a small number of times. The chain uses TRBV9 and TRBJ2-2, with 12 bases fitting TRBD1. V lost 4 bases, J lost 5 bases, and 9 bases stayed unmatched. The CDR3 covers 17 residues. Germline-derived CDR1 and CDR2 are SGDLS and YYNGEE. CDR3 bases: TGTGCCAGCAGCCAGGGACAGGGGGCGGTTTTAACCGGGGAGCTGTTTTTT. As protein: CASSQGQGAVLTGELFF.

The V call is TRBV19, the J call TRBJ2-7; 7 bases map to TRBD1. Germline trimming cut 10 bases from V and 3 bases from J; bases unmatched to any gene: 9. Germline-derived CDR1 and CDR2 are LNHDA and SQIVND (reference sequence). The CDR3 is made up of 13 amino acids. The CDR3 reads CATRKRGLYEQYF. DNA of the CDR3: TGTGCCACCCGAAAGAGGGGGCTCTACGAGCAGTACTTC.

The chain links TRBV6-6 to TRBJ1-2, with D possibly TRBD1 on 5 matching bases. CDR3 length equals 14 residues. Germline CDR1 reads MNHNY; CDR2 reads SVGAGI (reference sequence). The ends were cut back, 5 bases at V and 7 bases at J, with 17 bases in the middle. The CDR3: CASSLLDSGAGYTF. CDR3 bases: TGTGCCAGCAGTCTTCTGGATTCTGGGGCTGGCTACACCTTC.

The chain combines TRBV29-1 with TRBJ2-3; 8 bases agree with TRBD2. Germline V gene sequence: CDR1 SQVTM, CDR2 ANQGSEA. V lost 7 bases to trimming and J lost 6 bases; unmatched junction nucleotides: 12. The CDR3 length is 14 residues. Here the CDR3 reads CSALRSGLGDTQYF. The CDR3, as DNA: TGCAGCGCCCTACGTTCGGGACTAGGGGATACGCAGTATTTT.

The chain links TRBV6-6 to TRBJ2-7, with D perhaps matching TRBD2 (5 bases). This CDR3 contains 13 residues. V was shortened by 6 bases and J by 5 bases, with 14 bases between the two germline ends. Germline V CDR1 and CDR2: MNHNY, SVGAGI (reference sequence). DNA of the CDR3: TGTGCCAGCAGGGAGTGGACTTCAAACGAGCAGTACTTC. Its protein is CASREWTSNEQYF.

This rearrangement joins TRBV19 to TRBJ2-1; D is unclear. The germline V gene has CDR1 LNHDA and CDR2 SQIVND (reference sequence). Trimming shortened V by 5 bases and J by 6 bases, and 8 bases separated the two germline ends. This CDR3 spans 12 amino acids. CDR3 sequence reads: CASSERRNEQFF. The CDR3 DNA sequence: TGTGCCAGTAGTGAAAGACGCAATGAGCAGTTCTTC. The complete variable domain, with remaining parts taken from reference TRBV19 and TRBJ2-1, reads DGGITQSPKYLFRKEGQNVTLSCEQNLNHDAMYWYRQDPGQGLRLIYYSQIVNDFQKGDIAEGYSVSREKKESFPLTVTSAQKNPTAFYLCASSERRNEQFFGPGTRLTVL.

Turning to this clone: The same CDR3 is also encoded by other DNA sequences in this sample. The rearrangement links TRBV5-6 to TRBJ2-7, with D perhaps assigned TRBD1 or TRBD2 (6 bases each). In germline, CDR1 is SGHDT, CDR2 YYEEEE. This CDR3 is 14 amino acids long. Trimming removed 3 bases at V and 5 bases at J, with 15 bases between. The CDR3: CASSSGTGRHEQYF. In DNA form, the CDR3 reads TGTGCCAGCAGCTCCGGTACAGGGAGGCACGAGCAGTACTTC.

The sample holds a few counts of this clone. This sequence joins TRBV5-1 and TRBJ1-1; D is undetermined. V dropped 5 bases and J dropped 1 base, with 9 bases sitting between them. Germline loops: CDR1 SGHRS, CDR2 YFSETQ. This CDR3 region has 13 residues. CDR3 in amino acids: CASRADGNTEAFF. Written as DNA, the CDR3 is TGCGCCAGCAGAGCCGACGGGAACACTGAAGCTTTCTTT.

V usage is TRBV5-6 and J usage is TRBJ1-4; D possibly corresponds to TRBD1 (5 bases). V was trimmed by 1 base and J by 2 bases, leaving 12 bases between them. Per the germline V gene, CDR1 is SGHDT and CDR2 is YYEEEE. This CDR3 has 16 residues. The CDR3 protein is CASSLSGEGTNEKLFF. In nucleotides, the CDR3 is TGTGCCAGCAGCTTGTCGGGGGAAGGCACTAATGAAAAACTGTTTTTT.

This sequence joins TRBV15 and TRBJ1-4, with a tentative D call TRBD1 (6 bases). The CDR3 has 14 residues. Germline CDR1 reads LNHNV; CDR2 reads YYDKDF (reference sequence). The V end was cut by 2 bases, the J end by 5 bases, with 9 bases between. CDR3 coding DNA: TGTGCCACCAGCAGAACAGGGCTAAATGAAAAACTGTTTTTT. It encodes CATSRTGLNEKLFF.

The genes are TRBV10-1 and TRBJ1-5; 8 nucleotides agree with TRBD1. The ends lost 6 bases at V and 1 base at J; junction bases unmatched: 5. This CDR3 is 15 amino acids long. Germline V gene data show CDR1 as WNHNN and CDR2 as SYGVQD (reference sequence). In DNA form, the CDR3 reads TGCGCCAGCAGCCGACAGGGGCTGAGCAATCAGCCCCAGCATTTT. Translated: CASSRQGLSNQPQHF.

The rearrangement links TRBV7-2 to TRBJ1-4; TRBD1 agrees at 8 bases. Per the germline V gene, CDR1 is SGHTA and CDR2 is FQGNSA. J lost 14 bases, V lost 5 bases, and 10 bases had no gene match. The CDR3 loop spans 13 amino acids. The CDR3, as DNA: TGTGCCAGCAGCCTCGGACAGGGCCAGGGGCTGTTTTTT. Translating gives CASSLGQGQGLFF.